Sequencing of this T cell receptor (beta chain) was carried out in a study of CD8+CD57+ T cells in acquired aplastic anemia. Study summary: Sorted CD4+ and CD8+ cells gave an average of around 3.1 ug of DNA.

General study findings and limits: Common to patients and controls were roughly 30 CD8+ CDR3 sequences.

This clonotype showed up many times. Its specificity is unknown. CDR1 is LGHNT, CDR2 FRNRAP, per germline. Trimming pared 0 bases from V and 0 bases from J, leaving 12 bases between. The CDR3 totals 16 residues. Genomic DNA, the template, was used for profiling of the TCR beta VDJ and CDR3. MiXCR, applied by TCRdb to the reads, yields one record per CDR3 protein. This table has 200,000 to 250,000 distinct CDR3 sequences, 30% to 40% appearing once. The V and J genes are TRBV12-5 and TRBJ2-7; no clear D. The sequence came from a human donor in good health, serving as a control. Input material: sorted CD4+, CD8+, or CD8+CD57+ T cells (not recorded which) from PBMCs. In DNA, the CDR3 is TGTGCTAGTGGTTTGGTACTGGCGGTGAGCTCCTACGAGCAGTACTTC. It is translated as CASGLVLAVSSYEQYF.